The source of this TCR beta chain is a study of T cells in Graves' hyperthyroidism and ophthalmopathy. Concerning this clonotype: What it recognizes is unknown.

The study's findings and limits: Researchers report that a 13 V-J model separated ophthalmopathy from stable hyperthyroidism. Ophthalmopathy, which appeared later, was predicted by the model a median around 6.9 months before onset.

Germline V lookup: CDR1 SGHRS, CDR2 YFSETQ. The CDR3 has 14 residues. V dropped 0 bases and J dropped 3 bases, with 9 bases sitting between them. Researchers amplified the TCR beta CDR3 regions from RNA transcripts. The HTBI set primed first-round TCR CDR3 RT-PCR. One entry per CDR3 protein results from TCRdb running MiXCR on the multiplex PCR reads. The sample records around 660,000 distinct CDR3 sequences, 40% to 55% being singletons. Any patient presenting with uncontrolled infection, other autoimmune disease, pregnancy or lactation was left out. The source of this sequence is an adult man with Graves' disease, either hyperthyroidism or ophthalmopathy (not recorded which). The genes are TRBV5-1 and TRBJ1-1; D is undetermined. The sequenced sample was peripheral blood or thyroid tissue (not recorded which). This chain's CDR3 is CASSLVGKDTEAFF. CDR3 nucleotide sequence: TGCGCCAGCAGCTTGGTGGGCAAGGACACTGAAGCTTTCTTT. The variable domain in full, with the rest retrieved from reference TRBV5-1 and TRBJ1-1, is KAGVTQTPRYLIKTRGQQVTLSCSPISGHRSVSWYQQTPGQGLQFLFEYFSETQRNKGNFPGRFSGRQFSNSRSEMNVSTLELGDSALYLCASSLVGKDTEAFFGQGTRLTVV.